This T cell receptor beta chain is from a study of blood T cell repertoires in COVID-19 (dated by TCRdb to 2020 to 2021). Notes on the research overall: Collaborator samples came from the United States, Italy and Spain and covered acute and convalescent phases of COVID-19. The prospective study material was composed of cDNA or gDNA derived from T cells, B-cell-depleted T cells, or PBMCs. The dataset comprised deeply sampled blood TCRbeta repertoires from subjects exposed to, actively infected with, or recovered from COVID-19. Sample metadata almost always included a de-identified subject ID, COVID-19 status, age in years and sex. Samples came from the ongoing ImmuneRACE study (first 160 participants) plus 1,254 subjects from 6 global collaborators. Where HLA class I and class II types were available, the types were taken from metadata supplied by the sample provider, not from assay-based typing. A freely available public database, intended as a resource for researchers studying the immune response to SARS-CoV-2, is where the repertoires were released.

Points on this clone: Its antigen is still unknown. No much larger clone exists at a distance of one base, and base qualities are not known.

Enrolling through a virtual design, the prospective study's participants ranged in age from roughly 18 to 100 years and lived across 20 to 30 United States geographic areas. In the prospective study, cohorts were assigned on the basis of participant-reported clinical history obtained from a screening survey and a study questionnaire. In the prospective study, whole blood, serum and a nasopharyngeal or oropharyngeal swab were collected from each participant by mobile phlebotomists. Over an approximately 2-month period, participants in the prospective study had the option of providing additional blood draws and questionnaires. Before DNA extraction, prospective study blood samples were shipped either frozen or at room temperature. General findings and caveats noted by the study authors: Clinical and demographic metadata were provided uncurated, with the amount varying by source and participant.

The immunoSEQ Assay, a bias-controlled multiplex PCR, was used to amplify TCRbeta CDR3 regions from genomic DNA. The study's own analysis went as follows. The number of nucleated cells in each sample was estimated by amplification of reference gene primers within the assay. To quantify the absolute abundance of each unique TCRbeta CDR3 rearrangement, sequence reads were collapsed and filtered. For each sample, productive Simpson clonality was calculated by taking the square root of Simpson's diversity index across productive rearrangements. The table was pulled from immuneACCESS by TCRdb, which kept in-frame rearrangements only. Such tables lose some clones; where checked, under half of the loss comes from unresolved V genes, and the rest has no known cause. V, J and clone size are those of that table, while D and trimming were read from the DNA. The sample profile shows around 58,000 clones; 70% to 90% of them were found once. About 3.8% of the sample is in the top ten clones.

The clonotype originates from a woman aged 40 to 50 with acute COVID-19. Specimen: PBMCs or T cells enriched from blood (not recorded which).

This receptor has the CDR3 CASSRTSGSYEQYF. The DNA sequence is given as TGTGCCAGTAGTCGGACTAGCGGCAGCTACGAGCAGTACTTC. Recombination joined TRBV19 with TRBJ2-7; TRBD2 agrees with 10 junctional bases. Germline trimming amounts to 5 bases on V and 3 bases on J, with 4 as the count of junction bases outside the gene matches. The CDR3 holds 14 amino acids from the cysteine to the phenylalanine. Only the CDR3 portion is preserved as DNA: 42 bases, with reading frame beginning at the first base. In the germline V gene (reference sequence), CDR1 corresponds to LNHDA and CDR2 to SQIVND.